A selection of T cell receptor beta chains follows, all from one sample in a study of shared clonotypes between healthy human individuals. Some clones are missing from TCRdb's copy, which holds only in-frame ones; the method was immunoSEQ multiplex PCR. The table lists about 560,000 clones, 70% to 80% of them singletons. Sequenced sample: PBMCs. Every receptor here comes from a woman in her thirties or forties in good health. Some clones in this sample may be carry-over from other donors' samples. Each CDR3 is given with its conserved first and last residue. D genes are given only for firm matches. Clone size appears in some rows only: once, few, many, or a class for an expanded clone.

j_call v_call d_call clone_size cdr3_nt cdr3_aa
TRBJ1-5 TRBV7-9 . . TGTGCCAGCAGCAAGGTAGGGGAGGGACAGCCCCAGCATTTT CASSKVGEGQPQHF
TRBJ2-4 TRBV5-4 . . TGTGCCAGCAGCCCGGACGGGGGTAGCATCATTCAGTACTTC CASSPDGGSIIQYF
TRBJ2-3 TRBV19 TRBD2 few TGTGCCAGTAGCGAGCGGGAGTTCGGCACAGATACGCAGTATTTT CASSEREFGTDTQYF
TRBJ1-3 TRBV6-5 . . TGTGCCAGCAGTTACTCAGGGGACTCTGGAAACACCATATATTTT CASSYSGDSGNTIYF
TRBJ1-5 TRBV2 . . TGTGCCAGCAGTGAAGCGCTAGGAACTGGAGGTCAGCCCCAGCATTTT CASSEALGTGGQPQHF
TRBJ2-7 TRBV10-1 . . TGCGCCAGCAGTGAGGGGGAAGTCAACGAGCAGTACTTC CASSEGEVNEQYF
TRBJ2-7 TRBV30 TRBD2 . TGTGCCTGGAGTGTTATAGGACTAGCGGGAGGATGGGGATCCTACGAGCAGTACTTC CAWSVIGLAGGWGSYEQYF
TRBJ1-2 TRBV27 TRBD1 . TGTGCCAGCAGCCTTGATCGGGACAGGGGGCGCATAGTAGGCTACACCTTC CASSLDRDRGRIVGYTF
TRBJ2-3 TRBV9 TRBD2 . TGTGCCAGCAGCGTAGTAGCGGGATCAGATACGCAGTATTTT CASSVVAGSDTQYF
TRBJ2-7 TRBV5-8 TRBD2 . TGTGCCAGCAGCTTACAGGCCAGGGTGACTAGCGGGCCCCTCTACGAGCAGTACTTC CASSLQARVTSGPLYEQYF
TRBJ2-7 TRBV6-5 . . TGTGCCAGCAGTTCAGGGACTGAGGATCTCTACGAGCAGTACTTC CASSSGTEDLYEQYF
TRBJ2-7 TRBV5-1 TRBD2 . TGCGCCAGCAGCCTCGGGACTAGCGGCTCCTACGAGCAGTACTTC CASSLGTSGSYEQYF
TRBJ2-7 TRBV2 TRBD2 . TGTGCCAGCAGTGGCTGGACTAGCGGGGACACCCCCTACGAGCAGTACTTC CASSGWTSGDTPYEQYF
TRBJ2-7 TRBV7-8 . . TGTGCCAGCAGCCACACAACTCCCTTCTACGAGCAGTACTTC CASSHTTPFYEQYF
TRBJ1-1 TRBV28 . few TGTGCCAGCAGTTTGTTAGGCGTACGGAACACTGAAGCTTTCTTT CASSLLGVRNTEAFF
TRBJ1-2 TRBV5-6 . . TGTGCCAGCAGCTTGGCGGTATGGGGCTATGGCTACACCTTC CASSLAVWGYGYTF
TRBJ1-1 TRBV15 TRBD1 . TGTGCCACCAGCAGAGCAGGGACAGGCCTGGAAGCTTTCTTT CATSRAGTGLEAFF
TRBJ1-2 TRBV5-4 . many TGTGCCAGCACGGCAGCCTGGGGCTATGGCTACACCTTC CASTAAWGYGYTF
TRBJ1-2 TRBV6-1 TRBD1 few TGTGCCAGTAGACAGGGGATCCTCTATGGCTACACCTTC CASRQGILYGYTF
TRBJ2-3 TRBV6-5 TRBD1 . TGTGCCAGCAGGGGACAGCGGTACACAGATACGCAGTATTTT CASRGQRYTDTQYF
TRBJ2-1 TRBV7-2 . . TGTGCCAGCAGCTTAGACTGGGCCCGTGAGCAGTTCTTC CASSLDWAREQFF
TRBJ2-7 TRBV29-1 . few TGCAGCGTTGAAGTCATCCTGAGGGGGGGGTTATCCTACGAGCAGTACTTC CSVEVILRGGLSYEQYF
TRBJ2-1 TRBV28 TRBD2 once TGTGCCAGCAGCGATCGGGGACTAGCCGGTTACAATGAGCAGTTCTTC CASSDRGLAGYNEQFF
TRBJ2-1 TRBV27 TRBD2 . TGTGCCAGCAGCCTTATAGCGGGAGGGACTTCCTACAATGAGCAGTTCTTC CASSLIAGGTSYNEQFF
TRBJ1-1 TRBV7-2 . . TGTGCCAGCAGTTATCAGGGGAACACTGAAGCTTTCTTT CASSYQGNTEAFF
TRBJ2-2 TRBV28 TRBD1 many TGTGCCAGCAAGCCCAGGGGGCGAGGCACCGGGGAGCTGTTTTTT CASKPRGRGTGELFF
TRBJ1-2 TRBV7-8 . . TGTGCCAGCAGCTTAGATGGCTCTGACTATGGCTACACCTTC CASSLDGSDYGYTF
TRBJ2-1 TRBV30 . . TGTGCTGGACTATCAAACAATGAGCAGTTCTTC CAGLSNNEQFF
TRBJ2-7 TRBV6-5 TRBD2 . TGTGCCAGCCGCCGGGGGGGGCGGGTGGACGAGCAGTACTTC CASRRGGRVDEQYF
TRBJ2-3 TRBV19 . . TGTGCCAGTAGTAAGGCGACACCTACTAGCACAGATACGCAGTATTTT CASSKATPTSTDTQYF
TRBJ2-1 TRBV19 TRBD2 . TGTGCCAGTAGGCGCGGGGGATCCAACAATGAGCAGTTCTTC CASRRGGSNNEQFF
TRBJ1-1 TRBV2 . . TGTGCCAGCAGTGAAGCGCTTCGCCGGGACCCTAACACTGAAGCTTTCTTT CASSEALRRDPNTEAFF
TRBJ1-5 TRBV4-1 . . TGCGCCAGCAGCCAAGTAGCCCTACAGGGCAACAATCAGCCCCAGCATTTT CASSQVALQGNNQPQHF
TRBJ2-1 TRBV5-1 . . TGCGCCAGCAGCACAGGACAGCAAAGTGGGGTTTACAATGAGCAGTTCTTC CASSTGQQSGVYNEQFF
TRBJ2-1 TRBV30 TRBD2 . TGTGCCTGGATGACTAGCGGGAGTTGGTATGAGCAGTTCTTC CAWMTSGSWYEQFF
TRBJ1-6 TRBV7-2 TRBD1 . TGTGCCAGCAGCTTAAGGACAGGTGGGGTAGATAATTCACCCCTCCACTTT CASSLRTGGVDNSPLHF
TRBJ2-7 TRBV28 TRBD1 many TGTGCCAGCACCGACAGGGATAGCGAGCAGTACTTC CASTDRDSEQYF
TRBJ2-1 TRBV5-1 TRBD2 . TGCGCCAGCAGCATCACCGGGACTAGCCGCAATGAGCAGTTCTTC CASSITGTSRNEQFF
TRBJ2-1 TRBV15 . . TGTGCCACCAGCTCCCCCAGCGGGCCCTACAATGAGCAGTTCTTC CATSSPSGPYNEQFF
TRBJ1-5 TRBV19 . . TGTGCCAGTAGTATACTTGGGGGCTGGAGCAATCAGCCCCAGCATTTT CASSILGGWSNQPQHF
TRBJ1-1 TRBV23-1 . once TGCGCCAGCAGTCAATCGGGGGCCGCTCCTGAAGCTTTCTTT CASSQSGAAPEAFF
TRBJ1-5 TRBV28 . once TGTGCCAGCAGTCCCCGGGACCTGTCAAAGCCTCAGCATTTT CASSPRDLSKPQHF